Here is one T cell receptor beta chain with its context. Its cognate antigen is unknown. The data stem from a study of T cells in Graves' hyperthyroidism and ophthalmopathy. Overall study: Specimen type is peripheral blood, collected at initial diagnosis prior to any treatment. Study-level points and caveats: Clonotypes that were expanded in thyroid above 0.001 mostly appeared in blood too.

What was amplified from RNA transcripts were TCR beta CDR3 regions. RT-PCR in the first round (using the HTBI primer set) targeted the TCR CDR3. TCRdb processed the multiplex PCR reads anew with MiXCR; each CDR3 protein has one entry. Of 500,000 to 750,000 distinct CDR3 sequences in the sample, 15% to 19% were seen once. Uncontrolled infection, other autoimmune disease, pregnancy or lactation disqualified patients from enrolment. In making diagnoses, clinical symptoms, serum thyroxine and TRAb, thyroid ultrasound and orbital computed tomography were all used. Germline-derived CDR1 and CDR2 are LNHNV and YYDKDF (reference sequence). This CDR3 region has 14 residues. J lost 4 bases, V lost 1 base, and 2 bases had no gene match.

The chain carries TRBV15 and TRBJ2-3; TRBD2 agrees at 7 bases. The TCR originated in a woman in her twenties or thirties with Graves' hyperthyroidism. Material: blood. CDR3 coding DNA: TGTGCCACCAGCAGAGCTAGCGGAGCAGATACGCAGTATTTT. This codes for CATSRASGADTQYF.